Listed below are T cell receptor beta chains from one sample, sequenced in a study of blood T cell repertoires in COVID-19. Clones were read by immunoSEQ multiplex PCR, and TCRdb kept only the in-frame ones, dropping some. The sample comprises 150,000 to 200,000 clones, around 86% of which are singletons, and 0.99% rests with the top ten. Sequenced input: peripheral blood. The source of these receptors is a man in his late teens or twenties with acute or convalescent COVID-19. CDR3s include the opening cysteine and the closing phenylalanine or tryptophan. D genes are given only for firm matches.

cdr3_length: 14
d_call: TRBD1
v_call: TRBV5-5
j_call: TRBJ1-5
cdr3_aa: CASSPTGAFKPQHF
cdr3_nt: TGTGCCAGCAGCCCTACAGGGGCATTCAAGCCCCAGCATTTT

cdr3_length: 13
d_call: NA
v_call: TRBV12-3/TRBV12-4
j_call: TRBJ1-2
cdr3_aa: CASRSIANYGYTF
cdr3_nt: TGTGCCAGCAGGAGCATAGCTAACTATGGCTACACCTTC

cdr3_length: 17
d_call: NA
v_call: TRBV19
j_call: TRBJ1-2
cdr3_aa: CASTPSAGGPSNYGYTF
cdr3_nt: TGTGCCAGTACCCCGTCTGCGGGGGGGCCTTCCAACTATGGCTACACCTTC

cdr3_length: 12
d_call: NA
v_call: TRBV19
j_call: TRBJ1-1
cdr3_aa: CASSIGVFEAFF
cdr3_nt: TGTGCCAGTAGTATAGGAGTCTTTGAAGCTTTCTTT

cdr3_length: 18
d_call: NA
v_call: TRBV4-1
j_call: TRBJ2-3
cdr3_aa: CASSHRKRDSSNTDTQYF
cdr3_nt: TGCGCCAGCAGCCATAGAAAAAGGGACTCCTCGAACACAGATACGCAGTATTTT

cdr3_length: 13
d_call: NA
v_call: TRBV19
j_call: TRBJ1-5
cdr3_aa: CASSIREGQPQHF
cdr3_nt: TGTGCCAGTAGTATCCGGGAAGGGCAGCCCCAGCATTTT

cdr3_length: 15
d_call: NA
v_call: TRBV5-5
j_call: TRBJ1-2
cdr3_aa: CASSLEARRLPGYTF
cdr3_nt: TGTGCCAGCAGCTTGGAGGCCAGGAGGCTTCCCGGCTACACCTTC

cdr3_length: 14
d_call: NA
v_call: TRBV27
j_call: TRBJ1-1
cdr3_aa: CASSFRGGNTEAFF
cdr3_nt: TGTGCCAGCAGTTTTCGGGGGGGGAACACTGAAGCTTTCTTT

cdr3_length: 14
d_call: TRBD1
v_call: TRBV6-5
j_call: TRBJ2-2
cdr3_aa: CASRGQVTTGELFF
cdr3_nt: TGTGCCAGCAGGGGACAGGTGACCACCGGGGAGCTGTTTTTT

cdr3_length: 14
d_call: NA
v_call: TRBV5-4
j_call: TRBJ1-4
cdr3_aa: CASSWGQGTEKLFF
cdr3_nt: TGTGCCAGCAGCTGGGGGCAGGGAACCGAAAAACTGTTTTTT

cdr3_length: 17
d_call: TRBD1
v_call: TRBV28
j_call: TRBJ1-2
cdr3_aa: CASSTTPYGQVDYGYTF
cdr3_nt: TGTGCCAGCAGTACAACCCCTTACGGACAGGTTGACTATGGCTACACCTTC

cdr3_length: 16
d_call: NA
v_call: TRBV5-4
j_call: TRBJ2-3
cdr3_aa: CASSLGSLGGADTQYF
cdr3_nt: TGTGCCAGCAGCTTGGGGAGCCTAGGTGGCGCAGATACGCAGTATTTT

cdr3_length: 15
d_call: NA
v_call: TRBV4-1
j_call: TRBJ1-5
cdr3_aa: CASSQYRDSNQPQHF
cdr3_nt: TGCGCCAGCAGCCAATACCGGGACTCCAATCAGCCCCAGCATTTT

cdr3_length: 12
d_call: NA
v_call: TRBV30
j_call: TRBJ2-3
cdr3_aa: CAWSPQFPTQYF
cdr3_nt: TGTGCCTGGAGTCCACAGTTCCCTACGCAGTATTTT

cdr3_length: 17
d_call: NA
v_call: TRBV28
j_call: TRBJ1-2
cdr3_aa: CASSFPQGGPSPYGYTF
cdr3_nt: TGTGCCAGCAGTTTTCCTCAAGGGGGTCCGTCCCCCTATGGCTACACCTTC

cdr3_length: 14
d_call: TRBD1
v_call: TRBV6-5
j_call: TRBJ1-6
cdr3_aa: CASSYRGPNSPLHF
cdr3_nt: TGTGCCAGCAGTTACAGGGGGCCTAATTCACCCCTCCACTTT

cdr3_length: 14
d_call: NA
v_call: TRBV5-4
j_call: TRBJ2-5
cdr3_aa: CASSQTTFQETQYF
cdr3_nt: TGTGCCAGCAGCCAGACTACTTTCCAAGAGACCCAGTACTTC

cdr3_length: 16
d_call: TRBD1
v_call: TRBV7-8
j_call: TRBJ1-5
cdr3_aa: CASSLAGTGGNQPQHF
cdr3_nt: TGTGCCAGCAGCTTAGCAGGGACAGGGGGCAATCAGCCCCAGCATTTT